This paragraph covers one T cell receptor beta chain sequence. Its target is unknown. This sample was included in a study of T cells in Graves' hyperthyroidism and ophthalmopathy. Study results and limitations: Most clonotypes expanded in thyroid above 0.001 were likewise present in blood.

The CDR3 is 13 residues long. Trimming cost V 2 bases and J 7 bases, with 11 bases left between them. Germline V gene data show CDR1 as MNHNS and CDR2 as SASEGT. Patients were excluded because of uncontrolled infection, other autoimmune disease, pregnancy or lactation. The PBMCs were taken from roughly 10 ml of fresh peripheral blood. It was RNA transcripts that yielded the amplified TCR beta CDR3 regions. The HTBI primer set drove a first-round RT-PCR of the TCR CDR3. One entry per CDR3 protein results from TCRdb running MiXCR on the multiplex PCR reads. Of around 520,000 distinct CDR3 sequences listed, approximately 25% are singletons.

This receptor was taken from a woman aged 25 to 39 with Graves' ophthalmopathy. This chain uses TRBV6-1 with TRBJ1-1; D is perhaps TRBD1 (5 bases). The material sequenced was blood. The CDR3: CASSEWAGVEAFF. The CDR3 DNA sequence: TGTGCCAGCAGTGAATGGGCGGGGGTTGAAGCTTTCTTT.